The 13 T cell receptor beta chains in this list originate from one sample, sequenced in a study of blood T cell repertoires in COVID-19. Some clones are missing from TCRdb's copy, which holds only in-frame ones; the method was immunoSEQ multiplex PCR. The sample has around 300,000 clones, 88% seen once. The material sequenced was PBMCs or T cells enriched from blood (not recorded which). The origin of the receptors is a woman aged 55-70 years in a cohort exposed to, infected with or recovered from COVID-19 (not recorded which).

Worth noting for this clone: This sample includes further DNA sequences coding for the same CDR3. V gene TRBV6-1 combines with J gene TRBJ1-6, with D possibly being TRBD1 (5 bases). Germline CDR1 and CDR2: MNHNS and SASEGT. The CDR3 is 17 residues long. The germline V and J ends were trimmed by 0 bases and 0 bases, with 9 bases remaining between them. CDR3 residues: CASSEAQGASYNSPLHF. In DNA, the CDR3 is TGTGCCAGCAGTGAAGCGCAGGGTGCCTCCTATAATTCACCCCTCCACTTT.

Turning to this clone: In the same sample, other DNA sequences code for this CDR3. This chain links TRBV5-1 with TRBJ2-7; D is possibly TRBD2 (6 bases). V lost 4 bases, J lost 2 bases, and 13 bases lay in between. The germline gives CDR1 SGHRS, CDR2 YFSETQ. There are 14 residues in the CDR3. CDR3 protein: CASSLATGTYEQYF. The CDR3 DNA is TGCGCCAGCAGCCTAGCGACTGGCACCTACGAGCAGTACTTC.

The chain carries TRBV24-1 and TRBJ2-2, with no clear D. The CDR3 runs to 12 residues. Germline-derived CDR1 and CDR2 are KGHDR and SFDVKD. The V and J ends lost 8 bases and 3 bases respectively, with 6 bases between them. The CDR3 spells CATMSYTGELFF. CDR3 DNA sequence: TGTGCCACCATGAGTTACACCGGGGAGCTGTTTTTT.

The chain joins TRBV14 to TRBJ2-3, with a weak D call TRBD2 (5 bases). Germline lookup yields CDR1 SGHDN and CDR2 FVKESK. The CDR3 runs 15 residues. Trimming cost V 4 bases and J 1 base, with 12 bases left between them. The CDR3 loop is CASSLLAGGTDTQYF. For the CDR3, the DNA is TGTGCCAGCAGCCTCCTAGCTGGAGGCACAGATACGCAGTATTTT.

The genes are TRBV3-1 (or the pseudogene TRBV3-2) and TRBJ2-3; maybe TRBD2 (5 bases). CDR1 is LGHDT and CDR2 is YNNKEL in the germline V gene (reference sequence). The CDR3 has 15 residues. Trimming removed 0 bases at V and 6 bases at J, with 13 bases between. This CDR3 is CASSQDPAGGDTQYF. The CDR3 coding sequence is TGTGCCAGCAGCCAAGACCCCGCCGGCGGGGATACGCAGTATTTT.

The J gene is TRBJ2-5, the V gene TRBV9, with 10 positions matching TRBD2. The CDR3 consists of 15 residues. Germline CDR1 SGDLS, CDR2 YYNGEE. The V segment lost 4 bases and the J segment 2 bases; nucleotides outside the gene matches: 5. For the CDR3, the DNA is TGTGCCAGCAGCCGGACTAGCGGAGTACAAGAGACCCAGTACTTC. This translates into CASSRTSGVQETQYF. Full variable domain (outside the CDR3, taken from reference TRBV9 and TRBJ2-5): DSGVTQTPKHLITATGQRVTLRCSPRSGDLSVYWYQQSLDQGLQFLIQYYNGEERAKGNILERFSAQQFPDLHSELNLSSLELGDSALYFCASSRTSGVQETQYFGPGTRLLVL.

The chain couples TRBV11-2 to TRBJ2-1; no clear D gene. This CDR3 contains 14 residues. Trimming stripped 1 base from V and 6 bases from J, with 10 bases between. The germline gives CDR1 SGHAT, CDR2 FQNNGV. The CDR3 loop reads CASSLVTGGNEQFF. The CDR3 nucleotides are TGTGCCAGCAGCTTAGTTACTGGCGGCAATGAGCAGTTCTTC.

The CDR3 here is CASSLEGQGAYNSPLHF. For the CDR3, the DNA is TGCGCCAGCAGCTTGGAGGGGCAGGGGGCCTATAATTCACCCCTCCACTTT. V gene TRBV5-1 combines with J gene TRBJ1-6; 7 bases line up with TRBD1. The CDR3 sequence is 17 residues long. Germline V lookup: CDR1 SGHRS, CDR2 YFSETQ. Losses at the gene ends were 0 bases for V and 2 bases for J; bases not matched to a gene: 5.

The chain uses TRBV10-2 and TRBJ1-2; the match to TRBD1 covers 7 bases. Germline CDR1 WSHSY, CDR2 SAAADI. The CDR3 extends over 14 amino acids. V trimming: 8 bases; J trimming: 6 bases; junction bases outside the gene matches: 12. The CDR3 DNA reads as TGCGCCAGCCGGGACAGCCCAATTTCTCATGGCTACACCTTC. It yields the protein CASRDSPISHGYTF.

Worth noting for this clone: One junction end does not reproduce the germline sequence, and a read error may be involved. This chain joins TRBV12-3 or TRBV12-4 and TRBJ1-2; 7 nucleotides line up with TRBD1. CDR3 length equals 13 residues. Here the CDR3 DNA reads TGTGCCAGCATTCAGGACAGGACCTATCGCTACACCTTC. Amino acid sequence: CASIQDRTYRYTF.

This clone was counted many times. The V and J genes are TRBV18 and TRBJ2-3; D may be TRBD2 (6 bases). Trimming left V 4 bases short and J 4 bases short, with 15 bases between. This CDR3 has 15 residues. The germline V gene has CDR1 KGHSH and CDR2 LQKENI. The DNA for the CDR3 is TGTGCCAGCTCACTCTTTCGGGAGAAGGCAGATACGCAGTATTTT. This translates into CASSLFREKADTQYF.

The rearrangement joins TRBV28 to TRBJ2-7; D ambiguous. Between the trimmed V and J ends, which lost 7 bases and 3 bases, there was a span of 7 bases. In germline, CDR1 is MDHEN, CDR2 SYDVKM. The length of the CDR3 is 11 residues. CDR3 DNA sequence: TGTGCCAGCACGGGTAACTACGAGCAGTACTTC. Protein sequence: CASTGNYEQYF.

This chain connects TRBV7-9 to TRBJ2-7; weak D call: TRBD1 (6 bases). This CDR3 is built from 15 residues. The germline gives CDR1 SEHNR, CDR2 FQNEAQ (reference sequence). Trimming left V 5 bases short and J 0 bases short, with 14 bases between. The CDR3 here is CASSVPDRSSYEQYF. DNA of the CDR3: TGTGCCAGCAGCGTCCCGGACAGATCCTCCTACGAGCAGTACTTC.